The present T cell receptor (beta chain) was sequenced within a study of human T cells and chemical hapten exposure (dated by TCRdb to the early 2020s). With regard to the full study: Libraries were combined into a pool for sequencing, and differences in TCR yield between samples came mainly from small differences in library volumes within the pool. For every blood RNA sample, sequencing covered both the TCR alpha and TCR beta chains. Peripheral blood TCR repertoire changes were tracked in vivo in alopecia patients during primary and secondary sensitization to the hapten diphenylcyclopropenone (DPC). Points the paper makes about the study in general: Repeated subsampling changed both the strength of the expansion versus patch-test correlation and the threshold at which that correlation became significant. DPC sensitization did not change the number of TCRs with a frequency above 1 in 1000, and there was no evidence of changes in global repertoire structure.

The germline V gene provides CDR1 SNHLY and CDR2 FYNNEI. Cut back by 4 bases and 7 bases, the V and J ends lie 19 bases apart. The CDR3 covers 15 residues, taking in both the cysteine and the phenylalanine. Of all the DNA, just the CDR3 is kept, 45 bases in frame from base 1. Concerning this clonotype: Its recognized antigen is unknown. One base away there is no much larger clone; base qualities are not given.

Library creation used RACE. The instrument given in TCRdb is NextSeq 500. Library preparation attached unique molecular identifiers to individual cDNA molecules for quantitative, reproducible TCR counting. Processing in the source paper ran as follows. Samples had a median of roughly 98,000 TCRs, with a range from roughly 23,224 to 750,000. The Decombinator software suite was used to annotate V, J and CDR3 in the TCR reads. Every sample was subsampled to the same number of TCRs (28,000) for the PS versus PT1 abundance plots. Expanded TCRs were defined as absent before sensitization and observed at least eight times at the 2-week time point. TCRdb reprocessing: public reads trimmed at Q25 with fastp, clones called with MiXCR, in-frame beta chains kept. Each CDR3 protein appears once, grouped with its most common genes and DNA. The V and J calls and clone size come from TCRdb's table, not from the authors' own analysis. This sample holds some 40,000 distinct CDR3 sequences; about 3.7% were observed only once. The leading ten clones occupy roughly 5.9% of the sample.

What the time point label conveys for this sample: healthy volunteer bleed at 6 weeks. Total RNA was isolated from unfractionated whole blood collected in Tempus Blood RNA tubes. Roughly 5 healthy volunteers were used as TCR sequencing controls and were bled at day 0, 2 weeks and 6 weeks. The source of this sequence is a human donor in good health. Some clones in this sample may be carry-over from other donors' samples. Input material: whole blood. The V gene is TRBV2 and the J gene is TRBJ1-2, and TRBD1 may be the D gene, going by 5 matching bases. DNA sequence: TGTGCCAGCAGTGCAACAGCCGGGCCTGGGGGTGGCTACACCTTC. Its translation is CASSATAGPGGGYTF.